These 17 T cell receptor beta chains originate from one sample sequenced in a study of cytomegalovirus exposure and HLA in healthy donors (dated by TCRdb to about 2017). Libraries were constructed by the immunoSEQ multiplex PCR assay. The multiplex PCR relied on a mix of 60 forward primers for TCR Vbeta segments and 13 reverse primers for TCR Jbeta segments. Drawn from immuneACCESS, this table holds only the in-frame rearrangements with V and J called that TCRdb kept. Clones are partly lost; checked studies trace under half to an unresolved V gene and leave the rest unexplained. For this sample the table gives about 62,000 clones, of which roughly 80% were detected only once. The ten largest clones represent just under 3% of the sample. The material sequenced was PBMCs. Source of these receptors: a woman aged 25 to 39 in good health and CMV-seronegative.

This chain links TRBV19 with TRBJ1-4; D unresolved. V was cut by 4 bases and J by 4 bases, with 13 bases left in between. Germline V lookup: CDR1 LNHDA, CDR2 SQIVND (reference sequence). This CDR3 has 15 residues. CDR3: CASSTLRGVNEKLFF. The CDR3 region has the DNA TGTGCCAGTAGTACCCTCCGAGGAGTTAATGAAAAACTGTTTTTT.

CDR3 sequence reads: CASSSQGAFSTEAFF. The CDR3 DNA is TGTGCCAGCAGTTCGCAGGGGGCGTTCAGCACTGAAGCTTTCTTT. This chain uses TRBV28 with TRBJ1-1, with TRBD1 matching 8 bases. Germline lookup yields CDR1 MDHEN and CDR2 SYDVKM. The V gene end was trimmed by 4 bases and the J gene end by 4 bases; junction bases not matched to a gene: 8. The CDR3 consists of 15 residues.

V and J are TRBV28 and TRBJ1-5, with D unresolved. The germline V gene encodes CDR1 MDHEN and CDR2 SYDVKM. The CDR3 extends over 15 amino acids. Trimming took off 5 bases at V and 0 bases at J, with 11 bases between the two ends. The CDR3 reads CASSPPISSNQPQHF. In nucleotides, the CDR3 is TGTGCCAGCAGTCCCCCGATCAGTAGCAATCAGCCCCAGCATTTT.

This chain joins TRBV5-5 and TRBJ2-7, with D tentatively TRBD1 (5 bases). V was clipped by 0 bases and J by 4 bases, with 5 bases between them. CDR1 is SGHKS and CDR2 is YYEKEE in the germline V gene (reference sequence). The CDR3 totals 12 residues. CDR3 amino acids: CASSLEGYEQYF. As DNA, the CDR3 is TGTGCCAGCAGCTTGGAGGGGTACGAGCAGTACTTC.

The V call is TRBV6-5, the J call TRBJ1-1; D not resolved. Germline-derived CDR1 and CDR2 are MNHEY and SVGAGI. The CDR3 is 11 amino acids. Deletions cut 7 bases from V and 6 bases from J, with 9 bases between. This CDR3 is CASTEGSEAFF. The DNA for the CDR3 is TGTGCCAGCACCGAGGGCTCTGAAGCTTTCTTT.

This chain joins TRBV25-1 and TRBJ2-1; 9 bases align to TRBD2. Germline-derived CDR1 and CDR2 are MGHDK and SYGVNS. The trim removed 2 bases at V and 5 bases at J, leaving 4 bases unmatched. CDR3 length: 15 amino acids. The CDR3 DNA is TGTGCCAGCAGTGAAGTGGGGACTAGCAACAATGAGCAGTTCTTC. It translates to CASSEVGTSNNEQFF.

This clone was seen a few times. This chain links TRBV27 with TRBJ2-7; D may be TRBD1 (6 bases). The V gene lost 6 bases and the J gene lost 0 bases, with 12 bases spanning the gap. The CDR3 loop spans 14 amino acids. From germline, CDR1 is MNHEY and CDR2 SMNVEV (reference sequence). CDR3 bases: TGTGCCAGCAGAAAGACGGACAGCTCCTACGAGCAGTACTTC. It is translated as CASRKTDSSYEQYF.

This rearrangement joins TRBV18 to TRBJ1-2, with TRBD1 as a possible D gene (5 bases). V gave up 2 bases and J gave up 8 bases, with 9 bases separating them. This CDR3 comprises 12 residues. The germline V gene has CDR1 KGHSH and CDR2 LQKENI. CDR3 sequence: CASSPDSAGYTF. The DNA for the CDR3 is TGTGCCAGCTCACCAGACAGTGCCGGCTACACCTTC.

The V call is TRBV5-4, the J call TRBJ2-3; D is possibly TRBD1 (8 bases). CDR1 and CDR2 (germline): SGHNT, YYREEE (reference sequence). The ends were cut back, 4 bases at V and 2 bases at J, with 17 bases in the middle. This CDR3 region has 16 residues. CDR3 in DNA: TGTGCCAGCAGCACAAGACAGGGGACTAACACAGATACGCAGTATTTT. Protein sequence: CASSTRQGTNTDTQYF.

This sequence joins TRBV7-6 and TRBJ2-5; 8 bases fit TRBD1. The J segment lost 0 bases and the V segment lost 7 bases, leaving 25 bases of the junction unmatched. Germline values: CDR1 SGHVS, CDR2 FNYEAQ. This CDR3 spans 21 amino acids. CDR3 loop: CASNIKIADRDQIPYQETQYF. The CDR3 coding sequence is TGTGCCAGCAACATAAAAATAGCGGACAGGGACCAAATCCCGTACCAAGAGACCCAGTACTTC.

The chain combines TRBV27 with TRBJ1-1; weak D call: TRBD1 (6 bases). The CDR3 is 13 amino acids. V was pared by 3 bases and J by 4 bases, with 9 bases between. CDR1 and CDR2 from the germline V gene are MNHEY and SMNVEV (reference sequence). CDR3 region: CASSLSGATEAFF. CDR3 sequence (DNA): TGTGCCAGCAGTTTGTCAGGGGCCACTGAAGCTTTCTTT.

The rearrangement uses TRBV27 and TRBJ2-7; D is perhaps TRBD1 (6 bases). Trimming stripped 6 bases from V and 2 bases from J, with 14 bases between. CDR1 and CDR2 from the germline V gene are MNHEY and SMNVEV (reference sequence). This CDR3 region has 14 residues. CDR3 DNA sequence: TGTGCCAGCAGCAGGACAGCTTACCCCTACGAGCAGTACTTC. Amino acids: CASSRTAYPYEQYF.

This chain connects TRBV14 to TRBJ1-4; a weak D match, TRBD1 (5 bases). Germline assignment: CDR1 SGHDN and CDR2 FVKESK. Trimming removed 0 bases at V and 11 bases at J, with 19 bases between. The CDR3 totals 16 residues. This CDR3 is CASSQDPGGTAAKLFF. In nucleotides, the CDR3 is TGTGCCAGCAGCCAAGATCCGGGGGGGACGGCGGCGAAACTGTTTTTT.

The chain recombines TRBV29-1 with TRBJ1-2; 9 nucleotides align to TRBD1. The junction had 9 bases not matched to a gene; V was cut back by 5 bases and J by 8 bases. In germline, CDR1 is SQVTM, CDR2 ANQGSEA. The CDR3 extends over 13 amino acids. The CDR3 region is CSVLPGQGKGYTF. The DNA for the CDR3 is TGCAGCGTTCTTCCGGGACAGGGAAAAGGCTACACCTTC. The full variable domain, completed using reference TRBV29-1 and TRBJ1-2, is SAVISQKPSRDICQRGTSLTIQCQVDSQVTMMFWYRQQPGQSLTLIATANQGSEATYESGFVIDKFPISRPNLTFSTLTVSNMSPEDSSIYLCSVLPGQGKGYTFGSGTRLTVV.

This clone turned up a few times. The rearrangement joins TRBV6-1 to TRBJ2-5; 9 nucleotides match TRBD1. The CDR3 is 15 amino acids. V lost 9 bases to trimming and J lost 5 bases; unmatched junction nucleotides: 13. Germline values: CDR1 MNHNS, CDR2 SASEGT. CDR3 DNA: TGTGCCAGTACCCTACGGGACAGGGAAAGGGAGACCCAGTACTTC. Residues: CASTLRDRERETQYF.

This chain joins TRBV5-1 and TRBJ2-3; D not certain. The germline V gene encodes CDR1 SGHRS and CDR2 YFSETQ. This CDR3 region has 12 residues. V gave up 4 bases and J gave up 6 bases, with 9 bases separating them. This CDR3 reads CASSVLSDTQYF. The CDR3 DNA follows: TGCGCCAGCAGCGTGTTATCGGATACGCAGTATTTT. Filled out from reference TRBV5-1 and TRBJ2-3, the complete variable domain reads KAGVTQTPRYLIKTRGQQVTLSCSPISGHRSVSWYQQTPGQGLQFLFEYFSETQRNKGNFPGRFSGRQFSNSRSEMNVSTLELGDSALYLCASSVLSDTQYFGPGTRLTVL.

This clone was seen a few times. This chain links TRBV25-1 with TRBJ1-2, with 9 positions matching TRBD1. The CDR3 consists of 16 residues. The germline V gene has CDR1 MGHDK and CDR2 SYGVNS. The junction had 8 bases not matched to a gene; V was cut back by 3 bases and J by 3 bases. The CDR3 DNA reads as TGTGCCAGCAGTGATCGACAGGGGGGGGGCCACTATGGCTACACCTTC. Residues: CASSDRQGGGHYGYTF.